A single sample gave rise to the 5 T cell receptor delta chains below, sequenced in a study of gamma-delta T cells after stem cell transplantation. TCRdb re-identified clones in the RT-PCR reads via CATT. The table records about 1,000 delta-chain clones, approximately 12% of them present only once. The sequenced sample was gamma-delta T cells. These TCRs come from a human donor. It is not recorded whose cells these are; they may come from a transplant donor.

Turning to this clone: It differs at one base from a far larger clone, so likely a read error. Different DNA sequences within this sample yield the same CDR3. V and J are TRDV2 and TRDJ1; TRDD3 aligns across 8 bases. The CDR3 is 18 amino acids. Germline V gene data show CDR1 as GEAIGNYY and CDR2 as EKD. Unmatched junction bases numbered 17, after V lost 1 base and J lost 5 bases. As DNA, the CDR3 is TGTGCCTGTGACACTGTACTGGGGGGCCGAACCGTTGATGATAAACTCATCTTT. Protein: CACDTVLGGRTVDDKLIF.

This clone appeared a few times. A far larger clone is one base from this, pointing to a likely read error. Other DNA sequences in the same sample also yield this CDR3. The rearrangement uses TRDV2 and TRDJ1; TRDD3 matches 10 bases. Germline CDR1 and CDR2: GEAIGNYY and EKD. CDR3 length: 15 residues. DNA of the CDR3: TGTGCCTGCGACAGACTGGGGGATTCCACCGATAAACTCATCTTT. Residues: CACDRLGDSTDKLIF.

By share, this clone counts as medium-sized (0.01 to 0.1%). This chain connects TRDV2 to TRDJ3; weak D call: TRDD3 (5 bases). The germline V gene has CDR1 GEAIGNYY and CDR2 EKD. There are 20 residues in the CDR3. The V gene lost 0 bases and the J gene lost 0 bases, with 17 bases spanning the gap. CDR3 in DNA: TGTGCCTGTGACACCCCGGGGGCGGCATTAAGCTCCTGGGACACCCGACAGATGTTTTTC. Amino acids: CACDTPGAALSSWDTRQMFF.

In this sample, this clone is large. The sample contains more than one DNA sequence encoding this CDR3. The rearrangement links TRDV1 to TRDJ1; TRDD3 is a possible D gene (6 bases). This CDR3 spans 24 amino acids. Trimming took 2 bases from V and 0 from J, leaving 37 bases between them. Germline CDR1 reads TSWWSYY; CDR2 reads QGS. The CDR3, as DNA: TGTGCTCTTGGGGAAAATTCGTATCACTCCCACGGGGGACCCTTCTTTCTGTACACCGATAAACTCATCTTT. Its translation is CALGENSYHSHGGPFFLYTDKLIF.

This clone occurred once. Sequence at one end of the junction differs from germline and may be a read error. The chain's CDR3 is CAGDTGRLIF. The CDR3 bases are TGCGCTGGGGATACAGGCAGACTCATCTTT. This sequence joins TRDV1 and TRDJ1, with TRDD3 identical over 8 bases. The CDR3 spans 10 residues. Germline-derived CDR1 and CDR2 are TSWWSYY and QGS.